The 27 T cell receptor beta chains reported below all come from one sample, sequenced in a study of T cell changes during pregnancy in multiple sclerosis. Sequencing was performed with immunoSEQ multiplex PCR; in TCRdb, only in-frame clones are kept and a portion is missing. The table includes around 44,000 clones, 80% to 95% detected once. Source material: peripheral blood. The receptor source for this set is a female donor with multiple sclerosis, enrolled in a pregnancy study.

The chain combines TRBV29-1 with TRBJ2-7; 9 nucleotides align to TRBD1. The junction had 3 bases not matched to a gene; V was cut back by 4 bases and J by 2 bases. This CDR3 is built from 13 residues. Germline V CDR1 and CDR2: SQVTM, ANQGSEA. CDR3 sequence reads: CSVVQGAPYEQYF. The CDR3 nucleotides read TGCAGCGTTGTACAGGGGGCTCCCTACGAGCAGTACTTC.

This clone is categorized as medium-sized. The chain employs TRBV27 and TRBJ1-2; D is possibly TRBD1 (6 bases). CDR3 size: 13 residues. The V gene's germline CDR1 is MNHEY and CDR2 SMNVEV (reference sequence). The ends were cut back, 3 bases at V and 5 bases at J, with 10 bases in the middle. In DNA, the CDR3 is TGTGCCAGCAGTTTTTCAGGGGAGTATGGCTACACCTTC. This translates into CASSFSGEYGYTF.

The gene calls are TRBV23-1 and TRBJ2-7, with D uncertain. TRBV23-1 falls under the ORF class, with uncertain function. This CDR3 is 14 amino acids long. V was shortened by 4 bases and J by 1 base, with 11 bases between the two germline ends. CDR3 amino acids: CASSLGRRSYEQYF. The CDR3 DNA sequence: TGCGCCAGCAGTCTAGGACGGAGATCCTACGAGCAGTACTTC.

This sequence joins TRBV18 and TRBJ2-1, with D hard to call. Trimming took off 4 bases at V and 4 bases at J, with 14 bases between the two ends. The germline V gene encodes CDR1 KGHSH and CDR2 LQKENI. The CDR3 has 15 amino acids. In DNA form, the CDR3 reads TGTGCCAGCTCACAGAGTAGTGGCGAGTACAATGAGCAGTTCTTC. It codes for CASSQSSGEYNEQFF.

V gene TRBV6-5 combines with J gene TRBJ1-5; no definite D call. V lost 5 bases and J 4 bases, leaving 12 bases between the germline ends. Germline values: CDR1 MNHEY, CDR2 SVGAGI. CDR3 length equals 14 residues. The CDR3 bases are TGTGCCAGCAGTGAGTTGACCCCTAATCAGCCCCAGCATTTT. Protein product: CASSELTPNQPQHF.

A few counts support this clone. The J gene is TRBJ2-7, the V gene TRBV6-5; 15 bases agree with TRBD2. Trimming at V came to 5 bases and at J to 6 bases, leaving 5 bases not matched to a gene. Looked up from germline, CDR1 is MNHEY and CDR2 is SVGAGI. The CDR3 length is 15 residues. The CDR3 spells CASSRGLAGGLEQYF. The CDR3, as DNA: TGTGCCAGCAGTCGTGGACTAGCGGGAGGGCTCGAGCAGTACTTC.

This clone was found once. V usage is TRBV5-1 and J usage is TRBJ1-4; 7 bases match TRBD1. J lost 10 bases, V lost 4 bases, and 13 bases had no gene match. From germline, CDR1 is SGHRS and CDR2 YFSETQ. The length of the CDR3 is 15 residues. CDR3 sequence: CASSRNQGEGGKLFF. As DNA, the CDR3 is TGCGCCAGCAGCCGGAATCAGGGGGAAGGGGGAAAACTGTTTTTT.

This sequence joins TRBV7-9 and TRBJ1-5, with a tentative D call TRBD1 (5 bases). Per germline, CDR1 SEHNR and CDR2 FQNEAQ (reference sequence). The CDR3 length is 13 residues. V dropped 5 bases and J dropped 5 bases, with 10 bases sitting between them. The CDR3: CASSETGDQPQHF. The CDR3, as DNA: TGTGCCAGCAGCGAAACGGGGGATCAGCCCCAGCATTTT.

The chain couples TRBV30 to TRBJ1-3; a weak D match, TRBD1 (5 bases). V was shortened by 3 bases and J by 2 bases, with 11 bases between the two germline ends. The CDR3 runs 14 residues. Germline CDR1 and CDR2: GTSNPN and SVGIG (reference sequence). CDR3 in DNA: TGTGCCTGGAGGGCCCGGGGCACTGGAAACACCATATATTTT. Its translation is CAWRARGTGNTIYF.

V gene TRBV6-5 combines with J gene TRBJ2-7; D may correspond to TRBD1 or TRBD2 (6 bases each). Germline V gene sequence: CDR1 MNHEY, CDR2 SVGAGI. The CDR3 is 14 amino acids. V lost 1 base and J 1 base, leaving 8 bases between the germline ends. CDR3 coding DNA: TGTGCCAGCAGTTACTGGGGGGCTTCCTACGAGCAGTACTTC. Translating gives CASSYWGASYEQYF.

This clone was observed a single time. The junction differs from germline at one of its ends, possibly a read error. The chain joins TRBV19 to TRBJ1-5; a possible D gene is TRBD1 (5 bases). Germline values: CDR1 LNHDA, CDR2 SQIVND (reference sequence). This CDR3 spans 15 amino acids. In DNA form, the CDR3 reads TGTGCCAGTAGTATAGACAGGTGGGGCAACCAGCCCCAGCATTTT. It specifies CASSIDRWGNQPQHF.

The DNA of the CDR3 is TGTGCCAGCAGCCCACCCCTAACGAGGGTGTTCTTC. Translating it yields CASSPPLTRVFF. J is TRBJ2-1 and V is TRBV7-2; tentatively, D is TRBD2 (5 bases). The CDR3 consists of 12 residues. V was trimmed by 5 bases and J by 15 bases, leaving 17 bases between them. Per the germline V gene, CDR1 is SGHTA and CDR2 is FQGNSA.

The V and J genes are TRBV5-1 and TRBJ1-2, with a tentative D call TRBD1 (6 bases). Germline V gene sequence: CDR1 SGHRS, CDR2 YFSETQ. The CDR3 has 14 amino acids. Trimming removed 0 bases at V and 2 bases at J, with 8 bases between. CDR3 region: CASSLGGGNYGYTF. DNA for the CDR3: TGCGCCAGCAGCTTGGGAGGGGGGAACTATGGCTACACCTTC.

The chain couples TRBV9 to TRBJ2-1; TRBD1 matches at 11 bases. V was clipped by 4 bases and J by 7 bases; unmatched bases: 7. The CDR3 is 15 amino acids. Germline V CDR1 and CDR2: SGDLS, YYNGEE. CDR3 sequence reads: CASSSWTGGENEQFF. DNA of the CDR3: TGTGCCAGCAGCTCCTGGACAGGGGGCGAGAATGAGCAGTTCTTC.

This chain joins TRBV6-1 and TRBJ1-2; 11 bases agree with TRBD1. Germline CDR1 reads MNHNS; CDR2 reads SASEGT. V lost 3 bases and J lost 4; bases outside the gene matches: 4. The CDR3 length is 15 residues. CDR3 loop: CASSETGTGGYGYTF. In nucleotides, the CDR3 is TGTGCCAGCAGTGAGACCGGGACAGGGGGCTATGGCTACACCTTC.

This chain links TRBV5-6 with TRBJ1-2; tentative D call: TRBD1 (5 bases). Germline values: CDR1 SGHDT, CDR2 YYEEEE. V gave up 7 bases and J gave up 3 bases, with 19 bases separating them. CDR3 length: 15 residues. The CDR3 nucleotides read TGTGCCAGCTGTGGGGGGGAAGCCCCCTACTATGGCTACACCTTC. This sequence encodes CASCGGEAPYYGYTF.

V is TRBV4-1 and J is TRBJ2-1, with D hard to call. CDR3 length: 14 residues. Per germline, CDR1 MGHRA and CDR2 YSYEKL. With 3 bases removed from V and 5 bases from J, the gap between germline ends came to 11 bases. In DNA, the CDR3 is TGCGCCAGCAGCCACGACCCGGGCAACAATGAGCAGTTCTTC. The encoded protein is CASSHDPGNNEQFF.

The gene calls are TRBV11-2 and TRBJ2-3; TRBD2 matches 10 bases. V shed 5 bases, J shed 5 bases, and the junction held 7 bases outside the gene matches. This CDR3 spans 15 amino acids. Per the germline V gene, CDR1 is SGHAT and CDR2 is FQNNGV. Written as DNA, the CDR3 is TGTGCCAGCAGCCAACCCGGGACTAGCGAAGATACGCAGTATTTT. This codes for CASSQPGTSEDTQYF.

The J gene is TRBJ2-1, the V gene TRBV4-1; 8 bases agree with TRBD2. The length of the CDR3 is 16 residues. The junction had 8 bases not matched to a gene; V was cut back by 3 bases and J by 4 bases. CDR1 and CDR2 from the germline V gene are MGHRA and YSYEKL. CDR3 in amino acids: CASSQVSGLAYNEQFF. In DNA, the CDR3 is TGCGCCAGCAGCCAGGTCAGCGGACTAGCTTACAATGAGCAGTTCTTC.

The chain employs TRBV18 and TRBJ1-1; no firm D call. Trimming took off 7 bases at V and 2 bases at J, with 11 bases between the two ends. The CDR3 extends over 13 amino acids. Germline CDR1 is KGHSH and CDR2 is LQKENI. The CDR3: CASLWLVNTEAFF. CDR3 sequence (DNA): TGTGCCAGCTTATGGCTAGTTAACACTGAAGCTTTCTTT. Variable domain in full (rest from reference TRBV18 and TRBJ1-1): NAGVMQNPRHLVRRRGQEARLRCSPMKGHSHVYWYRQLPEEGLKFMVYLQKENIIDESGMPKERFSAEFPKEGPSILRIQQVVRGDSAAYFCASLWLVNTEAFFGQGTRLTVV.

The chain uses TRBV5-1 and TRBJ2-2; 10 nucleotides match TRBD1. Germline CDR1 reads SGHRS; CDR2 reads YFSETQ. The V gene end was trimmed by 5 bases and the J gene end by 7 bases; junction bases not matched to a gene: 2. The CDR3 is 13 residues long. CDR3 amino acids: CASRRTGGGELFF. CDR3 sequence (DNA): TGCGCCAGCAGACGGACAGGGGGCGGGGAGCTGTTTTTT.

The gene calls are TRBV6-5 and TRBJ2-3; 7 bases match TRBD2. The CDR3 spans 15 residues. Germline V CDR1 and CDR2: MNHEY, SVGAGI. Trimming at V came to 2 bases and at J to 5 bases, leaving 7 bases not matched to a gene. The CDR3 loop is CASSYTREFGDTQYF. DNA for the CDR3: TGTGCCAGCAGTTACACGCGGGAGTTCGGAGATACGCAGTATTTT.

The chain combines TRBV6-1 with TRBJ1-3; D unresolved. Germline V lookup: CDR1 MNHNS, CDR2 SASEGT. Trimming cost V 6 bases and J 5 bases, with 11 bases left between them. CDR3 length: 13 residues. The chain's CDR3 is CASSADMRNTIYF. The CDR3 DNA reads TGTGCCAGCAGCGCTGACATGCGAAACACCATATATTTT.

The chain links TRBV5-1 to TRBJ2-1; unclear D gene. CDR3 size: 14 residues. V shed 1 base and J shed 2 bases, with 7 bases lying between them. Germline values: CDR1 SGHRS, CDR2 YFSETQ. The chain's CDR3 is CASSLSGPYNEQFF. The CDR3 region has the DNA TGCGCCAGCAGCTTGTCTGGGCCCTACAATGAGCAGTTCTTC.

The V gene is TRBV11-2, the J gene TRBJ2-7; 9 positions agree with TRBD2. CDR1 SGHAT and CDR2 FQNNGV come from the germline V gene. This CDR3 comprises 15 residues. The V and J ends lost 5 bases and 5 bases, in that order; junction bases with no gene match: 10. In DNA, the CDR3 is TGTGCCAGCAGCCCTCTAGCGGGACGGCTGGACGAGCAGTACTTC. Translated: CASSPLAGRLDEQYF.

The CDR3 sequence is CASRADSYEQYF. CDR3 nucleotides: TGCGCCAGCAGGGCGGACTCCTACGAGCAGTACTTC. This rearrangement joins TRBV5-1 to TRBJ2-7; D unclear. Trimming stripped 5 bases from V and 0 bases from J, with 6 bases between. CDR3 length equals 12 residues. Germline lookup yields CDR1 SGHRS and CDR2 YFSETQ.

This clone was counted a single time. The chain is built from TRBV4-1 and TRBJ2-1; D is perhaps TRBD2 (6 bases). The CDR3 is made up of 15 amino acids. Per germline, CDR1 MGHRA and CDR2 YSYEKL. Deletions cut 3 bases from V and 13 bases from J, with 22 bases between. The CDR3 reads CASSHGEATTSAQFF. DNA for the CDR3: TGCGCCAGCAGCCACGGGGAGGCTACAACCTCGGCTCAGTTCTTC.